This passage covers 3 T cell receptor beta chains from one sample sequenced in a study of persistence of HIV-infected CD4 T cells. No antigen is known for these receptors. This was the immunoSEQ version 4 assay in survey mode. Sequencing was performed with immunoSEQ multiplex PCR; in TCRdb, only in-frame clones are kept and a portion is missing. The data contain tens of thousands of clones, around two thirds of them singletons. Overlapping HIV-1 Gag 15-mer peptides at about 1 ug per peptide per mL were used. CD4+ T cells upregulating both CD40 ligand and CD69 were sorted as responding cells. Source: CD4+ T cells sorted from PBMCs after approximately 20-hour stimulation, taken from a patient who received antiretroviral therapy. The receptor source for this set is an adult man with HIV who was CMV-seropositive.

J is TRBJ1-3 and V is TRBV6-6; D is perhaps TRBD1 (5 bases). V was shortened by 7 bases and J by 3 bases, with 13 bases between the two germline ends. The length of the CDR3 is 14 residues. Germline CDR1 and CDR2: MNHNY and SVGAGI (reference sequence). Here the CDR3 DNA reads TGTGCCAGCAACCTGGGGGGGAGTGGAAACACCATATATTTT. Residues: CASNLGGSGNTIYF.

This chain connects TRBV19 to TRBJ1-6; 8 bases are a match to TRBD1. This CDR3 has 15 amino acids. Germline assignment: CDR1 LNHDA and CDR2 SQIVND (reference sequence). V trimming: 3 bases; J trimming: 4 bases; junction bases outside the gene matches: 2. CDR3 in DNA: TGTGCCAGTAGTATTCGACAGGGGTATAATTCACCCCTCCACTTT. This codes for CASSIRQGYNSPLHF.

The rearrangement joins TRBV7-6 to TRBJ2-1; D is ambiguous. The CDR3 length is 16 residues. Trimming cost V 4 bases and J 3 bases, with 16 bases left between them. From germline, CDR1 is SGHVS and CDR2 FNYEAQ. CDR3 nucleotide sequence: TGTGCCAGCAGCTCGGGCGCGGTAACGGTCTACAATGAGCAGTTCTTC. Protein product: CASSSGAVTVYNEQFF.